This paragraph covers one TCR beta chain sequence. The sample is drawn from a study of graft-versus-host responses after intestinal transplantation. CDR1 and CDR2 from the germline V gene are SEHNR and FQNEAQ (reference sequence). The CDR3 covers 14 residues. V lost 1 base and J lost 2; bases outside the gene matches: 2. Clones were sequenced by immunoSEQ multiplex PCR, and TCRdb holds only the in-frame ones, with some missing. The table shows about 12,000 clones, with just under 35% occurring only once. The study plated some 200,000 CFSE-labeled responders with some 200,000 irradiated, violet-dye-labeled stimulators.

The source material was alloreactive CD8+ T cells from a mixed lymphocyte reaction culture, sampled before intestinal transplant. Subset meaning: CFSE-low proliferating T cells sorted from roughly 6-day pre-transplant mixed lymphocyte reaction (GvH or HvG direction). This TCR was sampled from a human patient who received an intestinal transplant. The genes are TRBV7-9 and TRBJ2-7; 7 bases fit TRBD2. The CDR3, as DNA: TGTGCCAGCAGCTTAGGGGGACTAACCTACGAGCAGTACTTC. It is translated as CASSLGGLTYEQYF.